This T cell receptor (beta chain) emerged from a study of vaccination effects on CD4 cells after COVID-19. Sequencing followed a ViraFEST assay step that expanded antigen-specific CD4+ T cells with viral peptide pools. The culture ran for approximately 9 days before CD4+ T cells were isolated. Every participant took two doses of the BNT162b2 or mRNA-1273 vaccine. The repertoire was sequenced with immunoSEQ multiplex PCR; TCRdb's copy has only in-frame clones and lacks some. Of fewer than 40,000 clones listed, 70% to 85% are singletons. V trimming: 4 bases; J trimming: 2 bases; junction bases outside the gene matches: 0. This CDR3 spans 13 amino acids. In germline, CDR1 is SNHLY, CDR2 FYNNEI. In regard to this clone: Its antigen is unknown.

The chain joins TRBV2 to TRBJ2-5; 8 nucleotides agree with TRBD1. The sample here was CD4+ T cells from PBMCs cultured with HCoV-NL63 spike peptides, taken after COVID-19 vaccination. This TCR was recovered from a human donor who received a COVID-19 vaccine. Some clones in this sample may be carry-over from other donors' samples. This chain's CDR3 is CASSGTGQETQYF. The DNA for the CDR3 is TGTGCCAGCAGTGGGACAGGGCAAGAGACCCAGTACTTC.